This TCR beta chain comes out of a study of shared clonotypes between healthy human individuals. The CDR3 is 13 amino acids. Trimming removed 4 bases at V and 2 bases at J, with 10 bases between. The germline V gene encodes CDR1 SQVTM and CDR2 ANQGSEA. The donors were all Caucasian adults (living in Nashville, Tennessee). Assay used: immunoSEQ multiplex PCR; TCRdb lists only in-frame clones, some missing. The sample lists about half a million clones, 60% to 80% occurring once. This clonotype was sampled from a woman aged 40 to 49 in good health. Some clones in this sample may be carry-over from other donors' samples. Sequencing used PBMCs. The chain carries TRBV29-1 and TRBJ2-3, with no clear D. The chain's CDR3 is CSVAADNTDTQYF. CDR3 coding DNA: TGCAGCGTTGCCGCAGATAACACAGATACGCAGTATTTT.